The 20 T cell receptor beta chains below all came from one sample that was sequenced in a study of blood T cell repertoires in COVID-19. Clones were sequenced by immunoSEQ multiplex PCR, and TCRdb holds only the in-frame ones, with some missing. The sample lists under 100,000 clones, around four fifths seen once, with 15% to 20% in the top ten. Sequences were obtained from peripheral blood. These receptors came from a man older than 75 with active or convalescent COVID-19.

This clone was recorded only once. V gene TRBV15 combines with J gene TRBJ2-3; possible D gene TRBD1, 7 bases. Trimming pared 0 bases from V and 1 base from J, leaving 17 bases between. The CDR3 runs 18 residues. The germline gives CDR1 LNHNV, CDR2 YYDKDF (reference sequence). DNA for the CDR3: TGTGCCACCAGCAGAGATTTGCCCCAGGGGGGAGGCACAGATACGCAGTATTTT. Translation: CATSRDLPQGGGTDTQYF.

V gene TRBV5-1 combines with J gene TRBJ2-2; 8 bases are shared with TRBD1. The V segment lost 0 bases and the J segment 3 bases; nucleotides outside the gene matches: 4. This CDR3 region has 16 residues. CDR1 SGHRS and CDR2 YFSETQ come from the germline V gene. The CDR3 loop reads CASSLVQGAHTGELFF. The CDR3 nucleotides are TGCGCCAGCAGCTTGGTGCAGGGGGCGCACACCGGGGAGCTGTTTTTT.

The rearrangement links TRBV3-1 (or the pseudogene TRBV3-2) to TRBJ1-1; D remains ambiguous. The CDR3 runs to 13 residues. Between the trimmed V and J ends, which lost 3 bases and 0 bases, there was a span of 5 bases. Germline-derived CDR1 and CDR2 are LGHDT and YNNKEL (reference sequence). DNA of the CDR3: TGTGCCAGCAGCCAGCGCATGAACACTGAAGCTTTCTTT. Translating gives CASSQRMNTEAFF.

The chain uses TRBV27 and TRBJ1-1; a weak D match, TRBD1 (5 bases). V was clipped by 2 bases and J by 4 bases, with 11 bases between them. CDR3 length equals 14 residues. Germline V gene data show CDR1 as MNHEY and CDR2 as SMNVEV (reference sequence). CDR3 in DNA: TGTGCCAGCAGTTTAAGGGGTTGGGGCACTGAAGCTTTCTTT. Residues: CASSLRGWGTEAFF.

This clone was found once. V is TRBV12-5 and J is TRBJ1-3; D gene ambiguous. Germline V gene lookup returns CDR1 LGHNT and CDR2 FRNRAP. This CDR3 spans 16 amino acids. The V end lost 1 base, the J end lost 0 bases, and 10 bases lay between the germline ends. The CDR3 is CASGLALAISGNTIYF. The CDR3 DNA sequence: TGTGCTAGTGGTTTGGCACTAGCCATCTCTGGAAACACCATATATTTT.

The gene calls are TRBV9 and TRBJ2-1, with a weak D call TRBD1 (6 bases). The germline CDR1 and CDR2 sequences are SGDLS and YYNGEE. V was trimmed by 0 bases and J by 10 bases, leaving 20 bases between them. The CDR3 consists of 16 residues. CDR3: CASSVEPAGIRGEQFF. DNA for the CDR3: TGTGCCAGCAGCGTAGAGCCAGCCGGGATCAGGGGCGAGCAGTTCTTC.

The J gene is TRBJ2-1, the V gene TRBV12-3 or TRBV12-4; D gene unclear. V shed 1 base and J shed 8 bases, with 6 bases lying between them. The CDR3 runs to 12 residues. CDR3 bases: TGTGCCAGCAGTTTAGTTCAGGATGAGCAGTTCTTC. It is translated as CASSLVQDEQFF.

The V and J genes are TRBV21-1 and TRBJ2-5; the D call of TRBD2 is as the table states it, not checked on the DNA. TRBV21-1 has pseudogene status. The CDR3 extends over 14 amino acids. The CDR3 is CASSMGRARTTQYF. In DNA, the CDR3 is TGTGCCAGCAGTATGGGGAGGGCTCGAACGACCCAGTACTTC.

The gene calls are TRBV19 and TRBJ2-5, with 8 bases fitting TRBD1. This CDR3 is 12 amino acids long. Trimming cost V 9 bases and J 5 bases; bases outside gene matches: 5. The germline CDR1 and CDR2 sequences are LNHDA and SQIVND (reference sequence). CDR3 amino acids: CASRTGLETQYF. The DNA of the CDR3 is TGTGCCAGCCGGACAGGGCTGGAGACCCAGTACTTC.

This clone showed up just a few times. The rearrangement uses TRBV27 and TRBJ2-2; perhaps TRBD1 as D (6 bases). V dropped 2 bases and J dropped 4 bases, with 11 bases sitting between them. The CDR3 covers 15 residues. From germline, CDR1 is MNHEY and CDR2 SMNVEV (reference sequence). The CDR3 nucleotides read TGTGCCAGCAGTTTACTGGGGGCGACCACCGGGGAGCTGTTTTTT. Translation gives CASSLLGATTGELFF.

J is TRBJ2-3 and V is TRBV30; 8 bases line up with TRBD2. Germline assignment: CDR1 GTSNPN and CDR2 SVGIG (reference sequence). Trimming cost V 2 bases and J 5 bases; bases outside gene matches: 12. This CDR3 comprises 16 residues. The CDR3 reads CAWSMAGALAGDTQYF. The CDR3 nucleotides are TGTGCCTGGAGTATGGCAGGGGCTCTAGCGGGAGATACGCAGTATTTT.

This clone was observed a few times. The chain combines TRBV18 with TRBJ1-1; 10 bases fit TRBD1. This CDR3 is built from 16 residues. Germline-derived CDR1 and CDR2 are KGHSH and LQKENI. The trim removed 4 bases at V and 3 bases at J, leaving 8 bases unmatched. The CDR3 DNA reads TGTGCCAGCTCACAACGGACAGGGGGTGCGTACACTGAAGCTTTCTTT. It is translated as CASSQRTGGAYTEAFF.

This chain connects TRBV5-4 to TRBJ2-1; 12 bases align to TRBD2. CDR3 length equals 13 residues. With 9 bases clipped from V and 4 bases from J, the junction kept 2 bases outside the gene matches. CDR1 and CDR2 (germline): SGHNT, YYREEE (reference sequence). CDR3 sequence reads: CANGLAGYNEQFF. The CDR3 DNA follows: TGTGCCAACGGACTAGCGGGGTACAATGAGCAGTTCTTC.

V and J are TRBV11-3 and TRBJ2-2; tentative D call: TRBD2 (6 bases). Germline V gives CDR1 SGHNT, CDR2 YENEEA. The length of the CDR3 is 14 residues. Trimming took 5 bases from V and 3 from J, leaving 10 bases between them. The DNA for the CDR3 is TGTGCCAGCAGCAAAGGGACTGACACCGGGGAGCTGTTTTTT. It is translated as CASSKGTDTGELFF.

This clone was detected a few times. DNA for the CDR3: TGTGCCAGCAGCTCCCGGACTAGCCGATCCTACAATGAGCAGTTCTTC. Amino acids: CASSSRTSRSYNEQFF. The chain has TRBV7-9 and TRBJ2-1; 8 bases align to TRBD2. J was trimmed by 1 base and V by 4 bases; bases with no gene match: 6. This CDR3 is 16 amino acids long. Germline V CDR1 and CDR2: SEHNR, FQNEAQ (reference sequence).

This clone was seen once. The chain has TRBV5-8 and TRBJ1-5; D call uncertain. The CDR3 contains 12 residues. Trimming took off 1 base at V and 6 bases at J, with 5 bases between the two ends. CDR1 SGHTS and CDR2 YDEGEE come from the germline V gene. DNA of the CDR3: TGTGCCAGCAGCTTGCGTAGTCAGCCCCAGCATTTT. It encodes CASSLRSQPQHF.

The rearrangement links TRBV5-1 to TRBJ1-6; a weak D match, TRBD1 (6 bases). Germline V gives CDR1 SGHRS, CDR2 YFSETQ. V was clipped by 3 bases and J by 7 bases, with 14 bases between them. The CDR3 runs to 15 residues. The CDR3 is CASSSGGLGNSPLHF. CDR3 nucleotides: TGCGCCAGCAGCTCGGGGGGGCTCGGAAATTCACCCCTCCACTTT.

V gene TRBV15 combines with J gene TRBJ2-1, with D possibly being TRBD2 (6 bases). Germline CDR1 is LNHNV and CDR2 is YYDKDF (reference sequence). The CDR3 consists of 13 residues. Trimming stripped 4 bases from V and 10 bases from J, with 14 bases between. The CDR3 is CATSIYFSGEQFF. DNA of the CDR3: TGTGCCACCAGCATATATTTCAGCGGGGAGCAGTTCTTC.

The J gene is TRBJ2-1, the V gene TRBV10-1, with D unresolved. Germline lookup yields CDR1 WNHNN and CDR2 SYGVQD (reference sequence). Trimming shortened V by 3 bases and J by 4 bases, and 16 bases separated the two germline ends. This CDR3 is 16 amino acids long. CDR3 loop: CASSEGRRVSYNEQFF. The CDR3 DNA reads TGCGCCAGCAGTGAAGGCAGGCGTGTCAGTTACAATGAGCAGTTCTTC.

V is TRBV19 and J is TRBJ1-1; D is unresolved. The germline gives CDR1 LNHDA, CDR2 SQIVND (reference sequence). The CDR3 consists of 14 residues. V was trimmed by 3 bases and J by 6 bases, leaving 14 bases between them. This CDR3 is CASSILLREAEAFF. The CDR3 DNA follows: TGTGCCAGTAGTATCCTGCTCCGGGAGGCTGAAGCTTTCTTT. Combining the CDR3 with reference TRBV19 and TRBJ1-1 gives the whole variable domain DGGITQSPKYLFRKEGQNVTLSCEQNLNHDAMYWYRQDPGQGLRLIYYSQIVNDFQKGDIAEGYSVSREKKESFPLTVTSAQKNPTAFYLCASSILLREAEAFFGQGTRLTVV.